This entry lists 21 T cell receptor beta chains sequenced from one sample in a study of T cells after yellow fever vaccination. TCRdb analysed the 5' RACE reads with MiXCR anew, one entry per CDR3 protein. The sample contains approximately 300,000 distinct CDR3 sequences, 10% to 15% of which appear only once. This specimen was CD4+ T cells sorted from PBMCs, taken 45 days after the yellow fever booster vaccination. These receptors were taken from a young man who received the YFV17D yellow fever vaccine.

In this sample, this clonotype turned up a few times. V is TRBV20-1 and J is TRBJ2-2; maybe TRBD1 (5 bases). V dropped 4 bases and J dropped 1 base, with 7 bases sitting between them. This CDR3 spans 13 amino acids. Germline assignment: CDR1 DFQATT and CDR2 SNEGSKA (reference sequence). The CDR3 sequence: CSAKGENTGELFF. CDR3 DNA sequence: TGCAGTGCTAAAGGGGAGAACACCGGGGAGCTGTTTTTT.

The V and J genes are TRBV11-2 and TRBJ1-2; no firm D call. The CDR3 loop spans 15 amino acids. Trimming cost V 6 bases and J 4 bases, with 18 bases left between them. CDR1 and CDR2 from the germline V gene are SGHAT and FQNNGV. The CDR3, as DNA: TGTGCCAGCAGGTCCCAGCTAGGGATAGGCTATGGCTACACCTTC. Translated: CASRSQLGIGYGYTF.

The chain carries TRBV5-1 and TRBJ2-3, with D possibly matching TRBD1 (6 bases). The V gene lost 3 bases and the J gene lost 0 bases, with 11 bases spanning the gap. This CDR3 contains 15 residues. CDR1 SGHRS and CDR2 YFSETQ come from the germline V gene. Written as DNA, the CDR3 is TGCGCCAGCAGCTGGGGGCCCGCAAGCACAGATACGCAGTATTTT. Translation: CASSWGPASTDTQYF. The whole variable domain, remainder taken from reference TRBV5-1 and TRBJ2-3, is KAGVTQTPRYLIKTRGQQVTLSCSPISGHRSVSWYQQTPGQGLQFLFEYFSETQRNKGNFPGRFSGRQFSNSRSEMNVSTLELGDSALYLCASSWGPASTDTQYFGPGTRLTVL.

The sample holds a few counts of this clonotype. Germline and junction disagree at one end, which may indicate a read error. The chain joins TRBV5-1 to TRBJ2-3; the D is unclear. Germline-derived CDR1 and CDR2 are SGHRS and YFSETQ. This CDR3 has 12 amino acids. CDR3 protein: CASSPETVTQYF. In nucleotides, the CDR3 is TGCGCCAGCAGCCCGGAAACAGTTACGCAGTATTTT.

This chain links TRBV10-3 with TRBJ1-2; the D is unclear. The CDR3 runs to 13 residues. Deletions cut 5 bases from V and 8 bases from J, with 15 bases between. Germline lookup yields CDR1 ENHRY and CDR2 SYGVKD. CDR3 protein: CAISPGIPDGYTF. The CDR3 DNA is TGTGCCATCAGTCCCGGGATCCCAGACGGCTACACCTTC.

Here the CDR3 reads CASSLDDGTIYEQYF. As DNA, the CDR3 is TGTGCCAGCAGCTTAGACGACGGGACGATATACGAGCAGTACTTC. This chain joins TRBV7-2 and TRBJ2-7; D tentatively reads TRBD1 or TRBD2 (5 bases each). Germline V gene data show CDR1 as SGHTA and CDR2 as FQGNSA. The CDR3 covers 15 residues. V was trimmed by 1 base and J by 4 bases, leaving 14 bases between them.

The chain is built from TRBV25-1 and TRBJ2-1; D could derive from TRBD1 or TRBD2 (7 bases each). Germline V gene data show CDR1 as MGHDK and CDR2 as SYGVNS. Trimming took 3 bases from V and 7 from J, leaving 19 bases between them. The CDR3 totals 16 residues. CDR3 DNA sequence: TGTGCCAGCAGTGATTCTGAGGGGGCTAGCGGTAATGAGCAGTTCTTC. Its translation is CASSDSEGASGNEQFF.

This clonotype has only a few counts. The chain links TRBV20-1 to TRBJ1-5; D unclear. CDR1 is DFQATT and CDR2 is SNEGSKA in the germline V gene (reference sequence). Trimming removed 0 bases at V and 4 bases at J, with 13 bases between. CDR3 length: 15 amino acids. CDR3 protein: CSAREVGHTNQPQHF. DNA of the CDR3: TGCAGTGCTAGAGAAGTTGGGCACACGAATCAGCCCCAGCATTTT.

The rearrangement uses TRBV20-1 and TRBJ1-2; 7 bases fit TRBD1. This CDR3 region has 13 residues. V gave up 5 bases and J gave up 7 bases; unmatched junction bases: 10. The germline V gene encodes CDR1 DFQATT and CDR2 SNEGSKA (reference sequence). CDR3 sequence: CSAPSKGGRGYTF. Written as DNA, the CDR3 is TGCAGTGCTCCGTCAAAAGGGGGCCGTGGCTACACCTTC.

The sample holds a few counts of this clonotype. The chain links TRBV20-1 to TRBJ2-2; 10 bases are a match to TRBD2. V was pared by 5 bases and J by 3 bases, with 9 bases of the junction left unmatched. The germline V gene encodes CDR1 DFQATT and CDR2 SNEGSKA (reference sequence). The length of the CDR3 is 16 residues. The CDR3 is CSAPGLAEGYTGELFF. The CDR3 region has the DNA TGCAGTGCTCCCGGACTAGCGGAGGGGTACACCGGGGAGCTGTTTTTT.

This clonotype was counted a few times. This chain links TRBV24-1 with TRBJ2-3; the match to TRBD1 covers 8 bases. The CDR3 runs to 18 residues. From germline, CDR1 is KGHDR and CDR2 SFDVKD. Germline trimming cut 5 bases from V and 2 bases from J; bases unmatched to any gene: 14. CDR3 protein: CATSAAEGRDRNTDTQYF. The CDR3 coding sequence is TGTGCCACCAGTGCGGCAGAGGGCCGGGACAGGAACACAGATACGCAGTATTTT.

The CDR3 spells CASSPGQGNIGQYF. The CDR3 DNA sequence: TGTGCCAGCAGCCCTGGACAGGGTAATATCGGGCAGTACTTC. The chain combines TRBV4-2 with TRBJ2-7; 8 nucleotides agree with TRBD1. Trimming removed 4 bases from V and 9 bases from J; junction bases left unmatched: 11. This CDR3 comprises 14 residues. Germline-derived CDR1 and CDR2 are LGHNA and YNFKEQ.

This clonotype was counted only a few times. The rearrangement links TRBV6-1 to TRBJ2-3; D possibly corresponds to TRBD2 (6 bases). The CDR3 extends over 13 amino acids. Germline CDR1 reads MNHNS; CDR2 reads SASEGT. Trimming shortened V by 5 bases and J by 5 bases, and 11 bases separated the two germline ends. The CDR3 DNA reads TGTGCCAGCAGTCCCTCCGGGGGAGATACGCAGTATTTT. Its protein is CASSPSGGDTQYF.

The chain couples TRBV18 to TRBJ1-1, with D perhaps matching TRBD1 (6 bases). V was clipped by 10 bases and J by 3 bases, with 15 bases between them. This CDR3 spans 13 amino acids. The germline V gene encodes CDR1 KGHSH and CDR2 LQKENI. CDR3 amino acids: CATSWGADTEAFF. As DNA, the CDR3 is TGTGCCACCTCCTGGGGGGCGGACACTGAAGCTTTCTTT.

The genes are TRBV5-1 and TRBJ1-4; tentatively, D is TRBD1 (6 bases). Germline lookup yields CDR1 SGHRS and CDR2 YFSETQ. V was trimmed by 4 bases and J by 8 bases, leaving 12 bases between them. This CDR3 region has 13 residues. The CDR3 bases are TGCGCCAGCAGCCCGGGACACGCGGAAAAACTGTTTTTT. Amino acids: CASSPGHAEKLFF.

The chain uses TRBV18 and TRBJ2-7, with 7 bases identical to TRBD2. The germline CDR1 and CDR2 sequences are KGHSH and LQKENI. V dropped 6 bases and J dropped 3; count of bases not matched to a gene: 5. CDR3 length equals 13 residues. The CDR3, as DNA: TGTGCCAGCTCTCCGAAGCGGGACTACGAGCAGTACTTC. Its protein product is CASSPKRDYEQYF.

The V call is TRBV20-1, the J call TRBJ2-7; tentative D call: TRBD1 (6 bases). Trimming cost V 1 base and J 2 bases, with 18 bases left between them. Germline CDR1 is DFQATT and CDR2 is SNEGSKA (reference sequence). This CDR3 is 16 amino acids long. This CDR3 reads CSARAQADSGPYEQYF. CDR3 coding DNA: TGCAGTGCTAGAGCCCAAGCGGACAGCGGCCCCTACGAGCAGTACTTC.

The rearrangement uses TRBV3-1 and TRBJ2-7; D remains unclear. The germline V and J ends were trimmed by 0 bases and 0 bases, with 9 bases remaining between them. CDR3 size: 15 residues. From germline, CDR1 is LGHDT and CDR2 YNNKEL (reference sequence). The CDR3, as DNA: TGTGCCAGCAGCCAAGACCCAGGAGCCTCCTACGAGCAGTACTTC. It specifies CASSQDPGASYEQYF.

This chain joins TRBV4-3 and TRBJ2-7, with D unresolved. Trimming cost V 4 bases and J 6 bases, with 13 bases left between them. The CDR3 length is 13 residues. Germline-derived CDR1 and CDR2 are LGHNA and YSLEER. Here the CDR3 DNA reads TGCGCCAGCAGCCGCGACTCCCCTGGCGAGCAGTACTTC. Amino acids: CASSRDSPGEQYF.

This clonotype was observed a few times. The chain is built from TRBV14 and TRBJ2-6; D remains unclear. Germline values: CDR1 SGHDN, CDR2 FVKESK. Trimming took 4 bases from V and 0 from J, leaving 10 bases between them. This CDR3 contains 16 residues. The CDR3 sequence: CASSPLYYSGANVLTF. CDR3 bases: TGTGCCAGCAGCCCCTTATACTACTCTGGGGCCAACGTCCTGACTTTC.

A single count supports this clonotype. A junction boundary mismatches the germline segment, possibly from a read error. The CDR3 sequence is CNARRGAGTAGELFF. The CDR3 bases are TGCAATGCTAGAAGGGGGGCAGGGACTGCCGGGGAGCTGTTTTTT. The chain employs TRBV20-1 and TRBJ2-2; D may be TRBD1 or TRBD2 (6 bases each). Germline loops: CDR1 DFQATT, CDR2 SNEGSKA (reference sequence). The CDR3 sequence is 15 residues long.